This T cell receptor (beta chain) was recorded in a study of T cells in Graves' hyperthyroidism and ophthalmopathy. Study-wide findings and caveats: Model-based prediction identified ophthalmopathy a median roughly 6.1 months prior to its onset.

Amplified regions were TCR beta CDR3 sequences from RNA transcripts. First-round RT-PCR targeting the TCR CDR3 was performed with the HTBI primer set. TCRdb reanalysed the multiplex PCR reads using MiXCR and keeps one entry per CDR3 protein. The data hold around 450,000 distinct CDR3 sequences, with roughly 15% observed a single time. This CDR3 has 18 amino acids. V lost 3 bases to trimming and J lost 3 bases; unmatched junction nucleotides: 13. Germline CDR1 DFQATT, CDR2 SNEGSKA (reference sequence). Diagnoses rested on clinical symptoms, serum thyroxine and TRAb, thyroid ultrasound and orbital computed tomography. In the case of this clonotype: What it binds is not known.

The sequenced sample consisted of blood. The sequence came from a woman aged 18 to 35 with Graves' hyperthyroidism. The V and J genes are TRBV20-1 and TRBJ2-1; 11 bases are shared with TRBD2. CDR3 DNA: TGCAGTGCTAGCCCGCTTAGCGGGAGGGCCGGGTTCTACAATGAGCAGTTCTTC. Protein product: CSASPLSGRAGFYNEQFF.